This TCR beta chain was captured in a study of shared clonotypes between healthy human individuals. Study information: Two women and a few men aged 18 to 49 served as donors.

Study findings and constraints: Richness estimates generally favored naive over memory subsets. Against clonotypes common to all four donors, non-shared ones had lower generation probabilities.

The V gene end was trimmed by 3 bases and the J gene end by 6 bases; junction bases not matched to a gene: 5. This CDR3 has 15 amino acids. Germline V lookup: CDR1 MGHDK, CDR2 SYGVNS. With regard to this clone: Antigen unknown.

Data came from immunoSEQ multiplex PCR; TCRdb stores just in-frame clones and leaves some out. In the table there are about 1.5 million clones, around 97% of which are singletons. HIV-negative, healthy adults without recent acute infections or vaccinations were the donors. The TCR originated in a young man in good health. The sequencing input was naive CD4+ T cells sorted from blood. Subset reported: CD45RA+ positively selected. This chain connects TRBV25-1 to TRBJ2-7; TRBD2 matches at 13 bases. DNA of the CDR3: TGTGCCAGCAGTGAGGCGACTAGCGGGAGGCGCGAGCAGTACTTC. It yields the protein CASSEATSGRREQYF.